The 17 T cell receptor beta chains below come from one sample, sequenced in a study of T cell repertoires in cytomegalovirus infection. TCRdb called the reads again in MiXCR, with one record for every CDR3 protein. Of 200,000 to 300,000 distinct CDR3 sequences detected, 9.1% appear once; the ten largest clones hold less than 15%. The sequenced material came from PBMCs. These receptors all stem from a human donor in good health (CMV status not recorded). Some clones in this sample may be carry-over from other donors' samples.

The V call is TRBV29-1, the J call TRBJ2-5; D not resolved. This CDR3 has 12 amino acids. The V gene lost 5 bases and the J gene lost 2 bases, with 9 bases spanning the gap. In germline, CDR1 is SQVTM, CDR2 ANQGSEA. CDR3 in DNA: TGCAGCGTTAGTCGTGGTCAAGAGACCCAGTACTTC. It specifies CSVSRGQETQYF.

This clonotype occurred many times. For the CDR3, the DNA is TGTGCCAGCAGCTTAGTCCAGGTCGACAACTATGGCTACACCTTC. It specifies CASSLVQVDNYGYTF. This chain connects TRBV7-2 to TRBJ1-2, with D unclear. V shed 1 base and J shed 2 bases, with 11 bases lying between them. The length of the CDR3 is 15 residues. Per the germline V gene, CDR1 is SGHTA and CDR2 is FQGNSA.

This clonotype has ten or more counts. The V call is TRBV7-8, the J call TRBJ1-1, with unresolved D. Germline V gene data show CDR1 as SGHVS and CDR2 as FQNEAQ. This CDR3 spans 13 amino acids. The germline V and J ends were trimmed by 5 bases and 1 base, with 8 bases remaining between them. This CDR3 is CASSATANTEAFF. The CDR3 DNA sequence: TGTGCCAGCAGCGCCACAGCGAACACTGAAGCTTTCTTT. Full variable domain (outside the CDR3, taken from reference TRBV7-8 and TRBJ1-1): GAGVSQSPRYKVAKRGQDVALRCDPISGHVSLFWYQQALGQGPEFLTYFQNEAQLDKSGLPSDRFFAERPEGSVSTLKIQRTQQEDSAVYLCASSATANTEAFFGQGTRLTVV.

This clonotype came up many times. This chain's CDR3 is CASSLIYADTQYF. The CDR3 DNA reads as TGTGCCAGCAGCTTAATCTACGCGGATACGCAGTATTTT. The rearrangement uses TRBV7-2 and TRBJ2-3; D is undetermined. Germline V gene data show CDR1 as SGHTA and CDR2 as FQGNSA. The CDR3 is 13 residues long. The V end lost 2 bases, the J end lost 6 bases, and 9 bases lay between the germline ends.

This clonotype was observed a handful of times. The V and J genes are TRBV12-3 or TRBV12-4 and TRBJ2-3, with D tentatively TRBD2 (6 bases). The CDR3 is 15 amino acids. Trimming pared 4 bases from V and 3 bases from J, leaving 14 bases between. This CDR3 reads CASSSDQLATDTQYF. The DNA of the CDR3 is TGTGCCAGCAGTTCCGACCAGCTAGCGACAGATACGCAGTATTTT.

This clonotype occurred many times. The chain couples TRBV7-2 to TRBJ2-3; D possibly corresponds to TRBD1 (5 bases). The germline V gene has CDR1 SGHTA and CDR2 FQGNSA. V lost 4 bases and J 4 bases, leaving 12 bases between the germline ends. This CDR3 comprises 14 residues. CDR3: CASSSQGYADTQYF. CDR3 nucleotides: TGTGCCAGCAGCTCCCAGGGTTATGCAGATACGCAGTATTTT.

The chain employs TRBV6-9 and TRBJ1-2; the match to TRBD1 covers 9 bases. Germline loops: CDR1 MNHGY, CDR2 SVAAGI. V dropped 5 bases and J dropped 2; count of bases not matched to a gene: 3. The CDR3 is 14 residues long. CDR3 protein: CASSGTGQNYGYTF. The CDR3 bases are TGTGCCAGCAGTGGGACAGGGCAAAACTATGGCTACACCTTC.

The sample holds many counts of this clonotype. The genes are TRBV7-6 and TRBJ2-1; D gene uncertain. Germline CDR1 and CDR2: SGHVS and FNYEAQ. CDR3 length: 14 amino acids. With 0 bases removed from V and 7 bases from J, the gap between germline ends came to 10 bases. For the CDR3, the DNA is TGTGCCAGCAGCTTAGCGGGCTCGGGTAATGAGCAGTTCTTC. Translated: CASSLAGSGNEQFF.

This clonotype came up many times. V is TRBV11-2 and J is TRBJ1-1, with 7 nucleotides matching TRBD1. Germline V gene lookup returns CDR1 SGHAT and CDR2 FQNNGV. The CDR3 is 16 residues long. The V gene end was trimmed by 1 base and the J gene end by 0 bases; junction bases not matched to a gene: 5. The CDR3 nucleotides read TGTGCCAGCAGCTTAGGTAGGGGGCGGATGAACACTGAAGCTTTCTTT. Translated, it gives CASSLGRGRMNTEAFF. Variable domain in full (rest from reference TRBV11-2 and TRBJ1-1): EAGVAQSPRYKIIEKRQSVAFWCNPISGHATLYWYQQILGQGPKLLIQFQNNGVVDDSQLPKDRFSAERLKGVDSTLKIQPAKLEDSAVYLCASSLGRGRMNTEAFFGQGTRLTVV.

The chain employs TRBV5-1 and TRBJ2-7; D tentatively fits TRBD1 or TRBD2 (5 bases each). V lost 0 bases and J lost 0, with 10 bases in between. CDR3 length: 15 residues. Germline CDR1 and CDR2: SGHRS and YFSETQ. Written as DNA, the CDR3 is TGCGCCAGCAGCTTGGGAGGGGTCCTCTCCTACGAGCAGTACTTC. Protein sequence: CASSLGGVLSYEQYF.

This clonotype was counted at least ten times. The chain uses TRBV7-2 and TRBJ2-2; the match to TRBD2 covers 9 bases. Per germline, CDR1 SGHTA and CDR2 FQGNSA. The CDR3 is 16 residues long. Unmatched junction bases numbered 6, after V lost 0 bases and J lost 7 bases. This CDR3 reads CASSLARSSGNGELFF. The CDR3 DNA reads TGTGCCAGCAGCTTAGCGAGGTCTAGCGGGAACGGGGAGCTGTTTTTT.

V usage is TRBV19 and J usage is TRBJ2-2, with 9 bases identical to TRBD1. Germline V gene sequence: CDR1 LNHDA, CDR2 SQIVND (reference sequence). This CDR3 contains 14 residues. V was pared by 10 bases and J by 5 bases, with 8 bases of the junction left unmatched. This chain's CDR3 is CATQNRGRTGELFF. The DNA of the CDR3 is TGTGCCACCCAGAACAGGGGGCGGACCGGGGAGCTGTTTTTT.

In its sample, this clonotype was seen many times. The chain links TRBV10-3 to TRBJ2-3; 7 bases map to TRBD1. The CDR3 loop spans 16 amino acids. The germline V gene encodes CDR1 ENHRY and CDR2 SYGVKD. Unmatched junction bases numbered 5, after V lost 2 bases and J lost 0 bases. CDR3: CAISEGDSPSTDTQYF. The CDR3 region has the DNA TGTGCCATCAGTGAGGGGGACAGTCCTAGCACAGATACGCAGTATTTT.

The table lists this clonotype with a few counts. The rearrangement joins TRBV18 to TRBJ1-1; 8 bases match TRBD1. The CDR3 spans 17 residues. With V trimmed by 3 bases and J by 1 base, 10 bases remained unmatched. From germline, CDR1 is KGHSH and CDR2 LQKENI. The CDR3 is CASSPLGQGAWNTEAFF. The CDR3 DNA reads as TGTGCCAGCTCACCCCTTGGCCAGGGGGCCTGGAACACTGAAGCTTTCTTT.

This clonotype was observed many times. V is TRBV6-2 or TRBV6-3 and J is TRBJ1-5; D may be TRBD1 (5 bases). The V gene's germline CDR1 is MNHEY and CDR2 SVGEGT. V lost 7 bases and J 2 bases, leaving 12 bases between the germline ends. CDR3 size: 14 residues. CDR3 sequence reads: CASKKGDRNQPQHF. The CDR3 nucleotides are TGTGCCAGCAAAAAAGGGGACCGCAATCAGCCCCAGCATTTT.

This clonotype has at least ten counts. The V call is TRBV7-2, the J call TRBJ1-2; D remains ambiguous. This CDR3 contains 12 residues. The ends were cut back, 6 bases at V and 8 bases at J, with 13 bases in the middle. Germline lookup yields CDR1 SGHTA and CDR2 FQGNSA. Here the CDR3 DNA reads TGTGCCAGCAGGAAGAACAATCAAGGCTACACCTTC. Its translation is CASRKNNQGYTF.

In its sample, this clonotype was seen many times. The chain employs TRBV7-2 and TRBJ1-2; D perhaps matches TRBD1 (5 bases). This CDR3 contains 13 residues. Looked up from germline, CDR1 is SGHTA and CDR2 is FQGNSA. With 5 bases removed from V and 6 bases from J, the gap between germline ends came to 13 bases. The CDR3 region is CASSTRRGDGYTF. The CDR3 nucleotides are TGTGCCAGCAGCACTCGACGGGGGGATGGCTACACCTTC.